A selection of T cell receptor beta chains follows, all from one sample in a study of cytomegalovirus exposure and HLA in healthy donors. The table came from immunoSEQ multiplex PCR; TCRdb's copy has only in-frame clones and leaves some out. The sample contains under 70,000 clones, over 65% of which appear only once. What was sequenced was PBMCs. All receptors derive from a man aged 40-50 years in good health and CMV-seropositive. Each CDR3 is given with its conserved first and last residue. Each record gives: clone size, J gene, V gene, D gene, CDR3 protein, CDR3 DNA. A D gene is named only where the DNA matches it firmly. A clone size is listed for some rows: how often the clone was seen (once, few, many), or a class if it is expanded.

size: NA; J: TRBJ2-7; V: TRBV2; D: TRBD1; CDR3: CASRGGLMTKDEQYF; DNA: TGTGCCAGCAGAGGGGGCCTGATGACCAAGGACGAGCAGTACTTC
size: NA; J: TRBJ1-1; V: TRBV10-3; D: NA; CDR3: CAISESAGMNTEAFF; DNA: TGTGCCATCAGTGAGTCAGCAGGGATGAACACTGAAGCTTTCTTT
size: NA; J: TRBJ1-1; V: TRBV9; D: TRBD1; CDR3: CASGRTGVGNTEAFF; DNA: TGTGCCAGCGGTAGGACAGGGGTTGGAAACACTGAAGCTTTCTTT
size: NA; J: TRBJ1-5; V: TRBV6-5; D: NA; CDR3: CASAFRRSQPQHF; DNA: TGTGCCAGCGCATTCCGAAGGAGTCAGCCCCAGCATTTT
size: few; J: TRBJ1-5; V: TRBV4-1; D: NA; CDR3: CASSRGTGVNQPQHF; DNA: TGCGCCAGCAGCCGTGGGACGGGGGTCAATCAGCCCCAGCATTTT
size: few; J: TRBJ2-5; V: TRBV5-1; D: NA; CDR3: CASSLNGNQETQYF; DNA: TGCGCCAGCAGCTTGAACGGGAACCAAGAGACCCAGTACTTC
size: NA; J: TRBJ2-7; V: TRBV6-6; D: NA; CDR3: CASSYSGGGEQYF; DNA: TGTGCCAGCAGTTACTCGGGAGGGGGAGAGCAGTACTTC
size: NA; J: TRBJ1-2; V: TRBV6-5; D: NA; CDR3: CASTKEGFLHGYTF; DNA: TGTGCCAGCACCAAGGAGGGATTCCTACATGGCTACACCTTC
size: once; J: TRBJ1-6; V: TRBV6-5; D: NA; CDR3: CASSYSGTRRTALHF; DNA: TGTGCCAGCAGTTATTCCGGGACAAGGCGTACTGCCCTCCACTTT
size: NA; J: TRBJ1-2; V: TRBV29-1; D: NA; CDR3: CSVGQDKGGGYTF; DNA: TGCAGCGTTGGACAGGATAAGGGTGGGGGCTACACCTTC
size: NA; J: TRBJ2-3; V: TRBV14; D: NA; CDR3: CASSQDRGISTDTQYF; DNA: TGTGCCAGCAGCCAAGATCGGGGAATCAGCACAGATACGCAGTATTTT
size: NA; J: TRBJ1-1; V: TRBV19; D: NA; CDR3: CASRPYGGGRTEAFF; DNA: TGTGCCAGTCGTCCCTATGGGGGGGGTCGGACTGAAGCTTTCTTT
size: NA; J: TRBJ2-1; V: TRBV4-1; D: NA; CDR3: CASSQMDLVASSYNEQFF; DNA: TGCGCCAGCAGCCAGATGGACTTGGTAGCCTCTTCCTACAATGAGCAGTTCTTC
size: few; J: TRBJ2-7; V: TRBV5-6; D: NA; CDR3: CASRLYSTNEQYF; DNA: TGTGCCAGCAGGTTGTACTCCACCAACGAGCAGTACTTC
size: NA; J: TRBJ1-2; V: TRBV2; D: TRBD1; CDR3: CASSRGPYGYTF; DNA: TGTGCCAGCTCTAGGGGGCCCTATGGCTACACCTTC
size: NA; J: TRBJ1-2; V: TRBV7-9; D: NA; CDR3: CASSFDSLTYGYTF; DNA: TGTGCCAGCAGCTTCGACAGTCTAACGTATGGCTACACCTTC
size: NA; J: TRBJ2-1; V: TRBV15; D: TRBD1; CDR3: CATSRGAGTGLNEQFF; DNA: TGTGCCACCAGCAGAGGCGCCGGGACAGGCCTTAATGAGCAGTTCTTC
size: NA; J: TRBJ1-2; V: TRBV7-9; D: NA; CDR3: CASSPQGSRLLGYTF; DNA: TGTGCCAGCAGCCCACAGGGAAGTCGGTTACTTGGCTACACCTTC
size: once; J: TRBJ1-1; V: TRBV4-1; D: NA; CDR3: CASSQARGAEAFF; DNA: TGCGCCAGCAGCCAAGCTCGAGGCGCTGAAGCTTTCTTT
size: NA; J: TRBJ2-7; V: TRBV19; D: TRBD1; CDR3: CASSRSGTVHEQYF; DNA: TGTGCCAGTAGTAGGTCCGGGACAGTTCACGAGCAGTACTTC
size: NA; J: TRBJ1-1; V: TRBV27; D: TRBD1; CDR3: CASSLRHRGLPYEAFF; DNA: TGTGCCAGCAGTTTAAGGCACAGGGGGCTTCCGTATGAAGCTTTCTTT
size: few; J: TRBJ1-1; V: TRBV6-5; D: NA; CDR3: CASRQAVGTEAFF; DNA: TGTGCCAGCAGGCAGGCCGTGGGCACTGAAGCTTTCTTT
size: few; J: TRBJ2-1; V: TRBV2; D: NA; CDR3: CASSESPPSGNEQFF; DNA: TGTGCCAGCAGTGAGTCTCCTCCCTCGGGCAATGAGCAGTTCTTC
size: NA; J: TRBJ1-3; V: TRBV30; D: NA; CDR3: CAWSVSQGNTIYF; DNA: TGTGCCTGGAGTGTAAGTCAGGGAAACACCATATATTTT
size: NA; J: TRBJ2-7; V: TRBV4-1; D: NA; CDR3: CASSQTYREYEQYF; DNA: TGCGCCAGCAGCCAGACCTACAGGGAGTACGAGCAGTACTTC
size: NA; J: TRBJ2-3; V: TRBV7-3; D: NA; CDR3: CASSEARRDTQYF; DNA: TGTGCCAGCAGCGAAGCGAGACGCGATACGCAGTATTTT
size: NA; J: TRBJ1-5; V: TRBV10-1; D: NA; CDR3: CASSGSQKNQPQHF; DNA: TGCGCCAGCAGTGGGTCCCAGAAGAATCAGCCCCAGCATTTT
size: NA; J: TRBJ1-2; V: TRBV28; D: NA; CDR3: CASTLAGKDGYTF; DNA: TGTGCCAGCACCCTGGCAGGGAAAGATGGCTACACCTTC
size: NA; J: TRBJ1-4; V: TRBV9; D: NA; CDR3: CASSVRGIATNEKLFF; DNA: TGTGCCAGCAGCGTAAGGGGCATTGCAACTAATGAAAAACTGTTTTTT
size: NA; J: TRBJ1-5; V: TRBV28; D: TRBD1; CDR3: CASSLVGQGASNQPQHF; DNA: TGTGCCAGCAGTTTAGTAGGACAGGGGGCGAGCAATCAGCCCCAGCATTTT
size: NA; J: TRBJ1-2; V: TRBV28; D: NA; CDR3: CATTGSSGYTF; DNA: TGTGCCACTACAGGGTCAAGTGGCTACACCTTC
size: few; J: TRBJ2-5; V: TRBV5-4; D: TRBD1; CDR3: CATGTGQETQYF; DNA: TGTGCCACGGGGACAGGACAAGAGACCCAGTACTTC
size: few; J: TRBJ2-3; V: TRBV5-4; D: NA; CDR3: CASSRHAGQLTTDTQYF; DNA: TGTGCCAGCAGTCGACACGCTGGACAGCTCACTACAGATACGCAGTATTTT
size: few; J: TRBJ2-7; V: TRBV11-1; D: NA; CDR3: CASSLAGARSEQYF; DNA: TGTGCCAGCAGCTTGGCGGGGGCGCGATCCGAGCAGTACTTC
size: NA; J: TRBJ1-3; V: TRBV4-3; D: NA; CDR3: CASSQAFDSYSGNTIYF; DNA: TGCGCCAGCAGCCAAGCCTTTGACAGTTACTCTGGAAACACCATATATTTT